The rows below give T cell receptor beta chains drawn from one sample of a study of blood T cell repertoires in COVID-19. Clones were read by immunoSEQ multiplex PCR, and TCRdb kept only the in-frame ones, dropping some. This sample carries 87,000 or so clones, 85% to 90% of them seen once, and the ten largest clones take approximately 22%. Source material: peripheral blood. The receptor source for this set is a woman at least 80 years old in a cohort sampled during active or convalescent COVID-19. Each CDR3 is given with its conserved first and last residue. The D gene is left open where the match is weak. Size tells how often a clone was seen (once, few, many) or the class of an expanded clone, and some rows leave it out.

-	TRBV2	TRBJ1-1	-	TGTGCCAGCAGTGACTCCGGGGGGTGGAACACTGAAGCTTTCTTT	CASSDSGGWNTEAFF
-	TRBV27	TRBJ1-5	once	TGTGCCAGCAGGGCCGTAAATCAGCCCCAGCATTTT	CASRAVNQPQHF
-	TRBV19	TRBJ1-1	-	TGTGCCAGTAGTATAGAATCCGGGACACACCGGGGGGCTGAAGCTTTCTTT	CASSIESGTHRGAEAFF
-	TRBV21-1	TRBJ1-1	-	TGTGCCAGCAGCCTAGACAGGGAGAACACTGAAGCTTTCTTT	CASSLDRENTEAFF
TRBD2	TRBV19	TRBJ2-2	-	TGTGCCAGTAGCCCCGCTAGCGGGAGAGAAAACACCGGGGAGCTGTTTTTT	CASSPASGRENTGELFF
TRBD1	TRBV29-1	TRBJ1-1	-	TGCAGCGTTACGGACAGGGAACGGACTGAAGCTTTCTTT	CSVTDRERTEAFF
TRBD1	TRBV7-9	TRBJ2-3	-	TGTGCCAGCAGCTTAACCGGGACAGGGGGCGGAACAGATACGCAGTATTTT	CASSLTGTGGGTDTQYF
-	TRBV27	TRBJ1-4	-	TGTGCCAGCAGTTTCCGAGGGATTGCAACTAATGAAAAACTGTTTTTT	CASSFRGIATNEKLFF
TRBD1	TRBV28	TRBJ2-3	-	TGTGCCAGCAGTTTATCCGCCAGGGGGCAAGATACGCAGTATTTT	CASSLSARGQDTQYF
-	TRBV18	TRBJ2-3	once	TGTGCCAGCTCACCATATGGGTCAGGCGGGACAGATACGCAGTATTTT	CASSPYGSGGTDTQYF
-	TRBV21-1	TRBJ1-3	-	TGTGCCAGCAGTTATGTTACAAGCTCTGGAAACACCATATATTTT	CASSYVTSSGNTIYF
-	TRBV6-5	TRBJ1-2	once	TGTGCCAGCAGTTACGGCCGACAGTCCTATGGCTACACCTTC	CASSYGRQSYGYTF
-	TRBV20-1	TRBJ1-2	few	TGCAGTGCCAGAGGGGGGCCTGGCTACACCTTC	CSARGGPGYTF
TRBD1	TRBV27	TRBJ1-3	-	TGTGCCAGCAGTACCCGCAGGGGGCAGAGAAACACCATATATTTT	CASSTRRGQRNTIYF
-	TRBV23-1	TRBJ2-1	-	TGCGCCAGCAGTTTGAGGGCCAAGTCCTACAATGAGCAGTTCTTC	CASSLRAKSYNEQFF
TRBD1	TRBV7-7	TRBJ2-5	-	TGTGCTAGCAGCCGGGACAGGGCCCAAGAGACCCAGTACTTC	CASSRDRAQETQYF
-	TRBV6-5	TRBJ1-6	-	TGTGCCAGCAGTTACCAGGGTGGTCATGATTCACCCCTCCACTTT	CASSYQGGHDSPLHF
-	TRBV20-1	TRBJ2-5	-	TGCAGTGCTGTCAGGGAAGAGACCCAGTACTTC	CSAVREETQYF
TRBD1	TRBV5-5	TRBJ1-4	-	TGTGCCAGCAGTCAGGGGGTACTGGCTAATGAAAAACTGTTTTTT	CASSQGVLANEKLFF
-	TRBV28	TRBJ2-1	-	TGTGCCAGCAGTTTTCAGGACTACAATGAGCAGTTCTTC	CASSFQDYNEQFF
TRBD1	TRBV15	TRBJ2-1	-	TGTGCCACCAGCTGGGACAGTTACAATGAGCAGTTCTTC	CATSWDSYNEQFF
TRBD2	TRBV15	TRBJ2-3	once	TGTGCCACCAGCCTACTAGCGGGAGGTACAGATACGCAGTATTTT	CATSLLAGGTDTQYF
-	TRBV2	TRBJ1-2	-	TGTGCCAGCAGAGTCCTTAAGACAGCTAACTATGGCTACACCTTC	CASRVLKTANYGYTF
-	TRBV11-3	TRBJ1-2	-	TGTGCCAGCAGCCCAGGTGTCCGCGGCTACACCTTC	CASSPGVRGYTF
-	TRBV28	TRBJ2-1	-	TGTGCCAGCAGAACCCCAACAGGGGAGCAGTTCTTC	CASRTPTGEQFF
TRBD2	TRBV5-6	TRBJ2-5	-	TGTGCCAGCAGCTTCCTAGCGGGAGGCGAGACCCAGTACTTC	CASSFLAGGETQYF
-	TRBV5-1	TRBJ2-7	few	TGCGCCAGCAGCTTGGCAGAGTCGGGGGGCGCACACGAGCAGTACTTC	CASSLAESGGAHEQYF